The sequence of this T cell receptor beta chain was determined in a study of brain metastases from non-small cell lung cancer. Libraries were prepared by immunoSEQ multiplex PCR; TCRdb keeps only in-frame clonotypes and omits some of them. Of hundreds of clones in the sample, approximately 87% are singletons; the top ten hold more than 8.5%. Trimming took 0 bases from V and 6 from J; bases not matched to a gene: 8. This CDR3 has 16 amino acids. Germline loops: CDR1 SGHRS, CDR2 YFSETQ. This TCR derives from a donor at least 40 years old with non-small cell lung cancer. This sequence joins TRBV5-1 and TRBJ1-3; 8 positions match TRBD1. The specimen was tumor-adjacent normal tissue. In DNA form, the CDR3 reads TGCGCCAGCAGCTTGGACGGGCAGGGGGCGGAAAACACCATATATTTT. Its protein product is CASSLDGQGAENTIYF.